This TCR beta chain came from a study of T cell responses to AZD1222 COVID-19 vaccine. There are 12 residues in the CDR3. From germline, CDR1 is MDHEN and CDR2 SYDVKM. V shed 5 bases and J shed 11 bases, with 15 bases lying between them. This clone came up a few times. Data came from immunoSEQ multiplex PCR; TCRdb stores just in-frame clones and leaves some out. The repertoire holds about 130,000 clones, roughly 87% seen once, with around a tenth in the top ten. V is TRBV28 and J is TRBJ1-2; a weak D match, TRBD1 (6 bases). The starting material was peripheral blood, obtained 28 days after the second AZD1222 dose. This receptor was taken from an adult who received the AZD1222 COVID-19 vaccine. The CDR3 region is CASSPGTNLYTF. The DNA of the CDR3 is TGTGCCAGCAGTCCCGGGACAAATTTATACACCTTC.